These 4 T cell receptor beta chains originate from one sample sequenced in a study of blood T cell repertoires in COVID-19 (dated by TCRdb to between 2020 and 2021). The method was the immunoSEQ multiplex PCR assay. Drawn from immuneACCESS, this table holds only the in-frame rearrangements with V and J called that TCRdb kept. Clones are partly lost; checked studies trace under half to an unresolved V gene and leave the rest unexplained. Within this sample are about 350,000 clones, with 88% of them counted one time only. The top ten clones comprise approximately 1% of the sample. Material: PBMCs or T cells enriched from blood (not recorded which). The receptors were gathered from a woman in her thirties who had been exposed to COVID-19.

CDR3 sequence: CASSIPSAVRGYTF. The CDR3 DNA follows: TGTGCCAGTAGTATTCCCTCAGCGGTCCGCGGCTACACCTTC. The V call is TRBV19, the J call TRBJ1-2, with D uncertain. The CDR3 extends over 14 amino acids. V was clipped by 3 bases and J by 8 bases, with 16 bases between them. The germline V gene encodes CDR1 LNHDA and CDR2 SQIVND (reference sequence).

The V and J genes are TRBV5-1 and TRBJ2-7; TRBD2 matches 7 bases. The V gene's germline CDR1 is SGHRS and CDR2 YFSETQ. The V gene end was trimmed by 4 bases and the J gene end by 0 bases; junction bases not matched to a gene: 7. The CDR3 runs to 15 residues. CDR3 bases: TGCGCCAGCAGCCCCCGGGGGGTCAGCTCCTACGAGCAGTACTTC. Its translation is CASSPRGVSSYEQYF.

The rearrangement uses TRBV3-1 (or the pseudogene TRBV3-2) and TRBJ2-1; D is perhaps TRBD2 (6 bases). Germline loops: CDR1 LGHDT, CDR2 YNNKEL (reference sequence). With 4 bases removed from V and 9 bases from J, the gap between germline ends came to 10 bases. This CDR3 contains 12 residues. The CDR3 DNA reads as TGTGCCAGCAGCCCCCCCGGGGGTGAGCAGTTCTTC. This sequence encodes CASSPPGGEQFF.

Here the CDR3 reads CASSVPSGLTYEQYF. DNA for the CDR3: TGTGCCAGCAGTGTACCTAGCGGGCTCACCTACGAGCAGTACTTC. V gene TRBV2 combines with J gene TRBJ2-7; the match to TRBD2 covers 8 bases. The V gene's germline CDR1 is SNHLY and CDR2 FYNNEI. The CDR3 extends over 15 amino acids. J was trimmed by 2 bases and V by 4 bases; bases with no gene match: 7.